The clone carrying this T cell receptor beta chain was counted once. Antigen: not known. The sample comes from a study of cytotoxic CD8 clonotypes in ibrutinib-treated CLL. The overall study: Responses: roughly 24 partial, 2 complete; after median approximately 67 months, about 14 stayed remitted, some twelve progressed. General study results and limits: Baseline clonality, above age-matched healthy donor levels, tracked circulating CD8+ T-cell counts. A rise in clonality was seen at ibrutinib response, and a fall back toward baseline was seen at progression.

TCR beta library input comprised approximately 2 micrograms of genomic DNA from cryopreserved PBMCs. The CDR3 contains 15 residues. Trimming left V 5 bases short and J 4 bases short, with 12 bases between. From germline, CDR1 is MDHEN and CDR2 SYDVKM. The data were produced by immunoSEQ multiplex PCR, yet TCRdb's version contains in-frame clones alone and is incomplete. The sample yields about 150,000 clones, more than 75% seen once. This TCR came from a human donor with chronic lymphocytic leukemia. Sample: PBMCs, taken after 24 months of ibrutinib treatment. The chain combines TRBV28 with TRBJ2-6; maybe TRBD1 (5 bases). The chain's CDR3 is CASSPGHVGANVLTF. CDR3 DNA: TGTGCCAGCAGTCCCGGACACGTGGGGGCCAACGTCCTGACTTTC.